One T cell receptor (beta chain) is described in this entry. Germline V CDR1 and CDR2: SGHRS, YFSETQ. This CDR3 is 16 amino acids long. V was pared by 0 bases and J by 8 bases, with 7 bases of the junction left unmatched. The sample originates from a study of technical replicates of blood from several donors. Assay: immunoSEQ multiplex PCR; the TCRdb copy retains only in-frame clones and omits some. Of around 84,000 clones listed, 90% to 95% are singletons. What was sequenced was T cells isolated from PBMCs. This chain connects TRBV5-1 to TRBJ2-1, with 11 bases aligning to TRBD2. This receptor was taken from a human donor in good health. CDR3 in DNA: TGCGCCAGCAGCTTGGTAGCGGGGGGGCCATTCCATGAGCAGTTCTTC. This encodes CASSLVAGGPFHEQFF.